The rows below give T cell receptor beta chains drawn from one sample of a study of OX40 agonist ivuxolimab in advanced cancers. This table comes from immunoSEQ multiplex PCR, and its TCRdb copy is limited to in-frame clones, with some not included. Among approximately 80,000 clones, about nine tenths were seen once, and the ten largest hold around 0.35%. This material consisted of CD4+ or CD8+ T cells sorted from blood, taken in a trial of the OX40 agonist ivuxolimab. All receptors derive from an adult with an advanced solid tumor such as melanoma, head and neck, liver or kidney cancer. The conserved cysteine and the conserved F or W are not part of the CDR3 here.

V gene	J gene	CDR3 length	CDR3 protein
TRBV4-1	TRBJ2-1	18	ASSQVGITLSDTINNEQF
TRBV7-9	TRBJ2-4	11	ASRQAGGNIQY
TRBV30	TRBJ2-5	13	AVTSGGAVTETQY
TRBV19	TRBJ1-2	16	ASSRAGTGYTSPYGYT
TRBV28	TRBJ2-5	12	ASTRWGGQETQY
TRBV6-5	TRBJ1-1	13	ASSYVGDGPTEAF
TRBV28	TRBJ2-1	13	ASILAGGPGNEQF
TRBV7-8	TRBJ1-4	10	ASGTTNEKLF
TRBV2	TRBJ2-2	12	ASSQTTKTGELF
TRBV7-3	TRBJ2-3	13	ASSDPGRSTDTQY
TRBV19	TRBJ1-6	11	ASTSDRNSPLH
TRBV19	TRBJ1-5	12	ASNSPGSNQPQH
TRBV6-1	TRBJ2-1	13	ASSETDRTYNEQF
TRBV18	TRBJ2-7	11	ASSPDVTYEQY
TRBV2	TRBJ1-6	13	ASSPTGTYNSPLH
TRBV6-5	TRBJ1-6	14	ASSYSRKVGGSPLH
TRBV7-8	TRBJ1-2	12	ASSLGRTGYGYT
TRBV7-9	TRBJ2-1	13	ASSLDWTGYNEQF
TRBV6-5	TRBJ2-1	12	ASSSQRAHNEQF
TRBV2	TRBJ2-5	15	ASSEAERGGGVETQY
TRBV27	TRBJ1-4	11	ASSHLGPEKLF
TRBV14	TRBJ1-2	12	ASSQGAGDYGYT